Here is one T cell receptor beta chain with its context. Its antigen is not identified. This record belongs to a study of cytomegalovirus exposure and HLA in healthy donors. Study outcomes and limitations: Cytomegalovirus association was listed for approximately 150 TCR beta chains.

PCR primers comprised 60 Vbeta and 13 Jbeta primers. Per the authors' pipeline: Counted up in a later analysis, unique TCR beta chains came to some 80 million, with around 10 million shared. Sequenced by immunoSEQ multiplex PCR; TCRdb stores in-frame clones only, minus some. V and J calls and clone size are copied from that table; D and trimming were computed from the DNA. This sample has 150,000 to 200,000 clones, with about 62% found just once. CDR1 and CDR2 from the germline V gene are LGHNA and YSLEER. Trimming cost V 4 bases and J 5 bases, with 24 bases left between them. The CDR3 consists of 18 residues.

This TCR was sampled from a man between 35 and 55 years old in good health and CMV-seronegative. The rearrangement joins TRBV4-3 to TRBJ2-1, with D perhaps matching TRBD2 (7 bases). The sample taken for sequencing was PBMCs. Here the CDR3 DNA reads TGCGCCAGCAGCCGAAAATGGGGGGAGGGGGTAGCGAACAATGAGCAGTTCTTC. Its protein is CASSRKWGEGVANNEQFF.